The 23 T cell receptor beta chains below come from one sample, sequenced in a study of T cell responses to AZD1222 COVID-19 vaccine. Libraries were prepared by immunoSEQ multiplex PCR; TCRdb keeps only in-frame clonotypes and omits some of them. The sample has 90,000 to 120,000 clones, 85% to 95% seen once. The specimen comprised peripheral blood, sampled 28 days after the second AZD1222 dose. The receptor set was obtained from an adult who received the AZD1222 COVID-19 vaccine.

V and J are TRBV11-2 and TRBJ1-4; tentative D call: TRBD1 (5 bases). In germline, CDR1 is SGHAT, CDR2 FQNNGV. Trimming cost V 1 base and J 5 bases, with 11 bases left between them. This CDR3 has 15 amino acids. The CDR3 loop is CASSLVGPPNEKLFF. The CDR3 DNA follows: TGTGCCAGCAGCTTAGTGGGGCCCCCGAATGAAAAACTGTTTTTT.

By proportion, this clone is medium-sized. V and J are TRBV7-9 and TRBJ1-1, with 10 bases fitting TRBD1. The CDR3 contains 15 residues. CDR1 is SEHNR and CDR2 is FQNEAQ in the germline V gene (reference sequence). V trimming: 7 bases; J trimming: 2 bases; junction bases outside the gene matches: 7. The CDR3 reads CASTGTGDSNTEAFF. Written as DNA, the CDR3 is TGTGCCAGCACCGGGACAGGGGACTCCAACACTGAAGCTTTCTTT.

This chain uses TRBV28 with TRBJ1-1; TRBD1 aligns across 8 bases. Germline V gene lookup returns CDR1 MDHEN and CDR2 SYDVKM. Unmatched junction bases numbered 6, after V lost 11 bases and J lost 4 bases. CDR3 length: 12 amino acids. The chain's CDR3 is CASGQGGTEAFF. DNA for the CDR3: TGTGCCTCCGGACAGGGAGGCACTGAAGCTTTCTTT.

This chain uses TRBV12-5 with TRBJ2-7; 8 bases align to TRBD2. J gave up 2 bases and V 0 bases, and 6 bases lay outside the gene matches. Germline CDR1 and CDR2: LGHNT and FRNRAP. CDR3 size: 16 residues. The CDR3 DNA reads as TGTGCTAGTGGTTTGGTTCAACTAGCGGCGACCTACGAGCAGTACTTC. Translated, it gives CASGLVQLAATYEQYF.

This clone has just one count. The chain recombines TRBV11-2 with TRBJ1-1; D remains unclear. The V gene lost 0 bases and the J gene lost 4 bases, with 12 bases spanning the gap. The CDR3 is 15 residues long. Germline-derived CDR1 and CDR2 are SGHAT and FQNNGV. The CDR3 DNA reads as TGTGCCAGCAGCTTAGAAGGGCGGCGGGGCACTGAAGCTTTCTTT. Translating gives CASSLEGRRGTEAFF.

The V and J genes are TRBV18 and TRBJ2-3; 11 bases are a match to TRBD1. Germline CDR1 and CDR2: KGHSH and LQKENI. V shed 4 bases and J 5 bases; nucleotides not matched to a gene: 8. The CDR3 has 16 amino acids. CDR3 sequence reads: CASSLGTGGSLDTQYF. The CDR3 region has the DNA TGTGCCAGCTCACTCGGGACAGGGGGGAGCCTAGATACGCAGTATTTT.

DNA of the CDR3: TGTGCCAGTAGTAGGGCGGCCTCCTACGAGCAGTACTTC. Its protein product is CASSRAASYEQYF. This chain connects TRBV19 to TRBJ2-7; D ambiguous. CDR3 length: 13 amino acids. Germline assignment: CDR1 LNHDA and CDR2 SQIVND (reference sequence). V was pared by 4 bases and J by 0 bases, with 7 bases between.

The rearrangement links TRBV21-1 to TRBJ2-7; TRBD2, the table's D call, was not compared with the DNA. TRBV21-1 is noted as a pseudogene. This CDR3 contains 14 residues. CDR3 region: CASSRGTPAYEQYF. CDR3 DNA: TGTGCCAGCAGCCGCGGGACCCCAGCCTACGAGCAGTACTTC.

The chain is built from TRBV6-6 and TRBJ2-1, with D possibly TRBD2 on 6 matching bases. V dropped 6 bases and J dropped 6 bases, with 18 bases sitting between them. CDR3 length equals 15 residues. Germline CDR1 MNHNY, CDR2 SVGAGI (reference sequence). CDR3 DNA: TGTGCCAGCAGCTCCTTGGGCGGGGCTGGCAATGAGCAGTTCTTC. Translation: CASSSLGGAGNEQFF.

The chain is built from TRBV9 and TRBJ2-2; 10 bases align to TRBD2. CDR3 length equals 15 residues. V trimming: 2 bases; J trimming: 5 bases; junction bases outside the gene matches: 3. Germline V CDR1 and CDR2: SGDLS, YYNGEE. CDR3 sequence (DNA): TGTGCCAGCAGCGTCTCAGCGGGAGGGACCGGGGAGCTGTTTTTT. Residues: CASSVSAGGTGELFF.

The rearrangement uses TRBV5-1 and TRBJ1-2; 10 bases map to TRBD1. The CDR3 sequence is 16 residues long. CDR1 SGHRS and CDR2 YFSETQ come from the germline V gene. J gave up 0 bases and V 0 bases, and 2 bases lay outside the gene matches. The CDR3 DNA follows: TGCGCCAGCAGCTTGGTGGGACAGGGGACTAACTATGGCTACACCTTC. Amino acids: CASSLVGQGTNYGYTF.

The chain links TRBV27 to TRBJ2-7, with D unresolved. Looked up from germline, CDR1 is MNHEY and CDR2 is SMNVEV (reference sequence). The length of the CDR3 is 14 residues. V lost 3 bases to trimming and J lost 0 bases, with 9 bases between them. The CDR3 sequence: CASSLHLSSYEQYF. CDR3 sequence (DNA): TGTGCCAGCAGTTTGCATCTTAGCTCCTACGAGCAGTACTTC.

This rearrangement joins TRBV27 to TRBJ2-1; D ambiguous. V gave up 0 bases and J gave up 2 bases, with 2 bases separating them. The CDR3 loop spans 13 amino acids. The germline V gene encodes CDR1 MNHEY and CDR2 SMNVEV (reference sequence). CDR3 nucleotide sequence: TGTGCCAGCAGTTTATCTCCCTACAATGAGCAGTTCTTC. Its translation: CASSLSPYNEQFF.

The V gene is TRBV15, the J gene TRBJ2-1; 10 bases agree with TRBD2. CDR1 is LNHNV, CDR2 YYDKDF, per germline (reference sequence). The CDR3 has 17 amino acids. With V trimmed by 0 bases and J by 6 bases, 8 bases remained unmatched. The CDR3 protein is CATSREVGLAGANEQFF. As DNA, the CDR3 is TGTGCCACCAGCAGAGAAGTTGGGCTAGCGGGAGCCAATGAGCAGTTCTTC.

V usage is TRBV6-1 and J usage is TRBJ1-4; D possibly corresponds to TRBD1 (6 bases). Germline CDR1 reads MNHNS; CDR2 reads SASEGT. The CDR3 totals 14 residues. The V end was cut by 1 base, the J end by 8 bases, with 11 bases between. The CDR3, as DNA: TGTGCCAGCAGTGAAGGAACTAGGGGGGAAAAACTGTTTTTT. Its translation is CASSEGTRGEKLFF.

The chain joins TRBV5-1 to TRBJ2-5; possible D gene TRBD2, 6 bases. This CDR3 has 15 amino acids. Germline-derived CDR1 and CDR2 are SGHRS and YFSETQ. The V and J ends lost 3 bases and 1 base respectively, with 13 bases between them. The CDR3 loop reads CASSSFPGVQETQYF. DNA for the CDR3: TGCGCCAGCAGCTCGTTCCCGGGGGTCCAAGAGACCCAGTACTTC.

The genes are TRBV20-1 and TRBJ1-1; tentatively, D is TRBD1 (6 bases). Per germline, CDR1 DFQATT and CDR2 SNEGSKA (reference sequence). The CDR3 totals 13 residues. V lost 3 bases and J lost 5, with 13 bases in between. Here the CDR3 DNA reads TGCAGTGCTAGTGGGGGGGCCCAAACTGAAGCTTTCTTT. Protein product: CSASGGAQTEAFF.

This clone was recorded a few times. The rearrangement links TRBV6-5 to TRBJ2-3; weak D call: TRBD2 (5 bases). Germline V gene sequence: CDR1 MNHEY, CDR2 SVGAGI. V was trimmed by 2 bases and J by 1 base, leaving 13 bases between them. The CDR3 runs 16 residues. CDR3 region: CASSYHPLLGTDTQYF. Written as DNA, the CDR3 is TGTGCCAGCAGTTACCACCCCTTACTAGGCACAGATACGCAGTATTTT.

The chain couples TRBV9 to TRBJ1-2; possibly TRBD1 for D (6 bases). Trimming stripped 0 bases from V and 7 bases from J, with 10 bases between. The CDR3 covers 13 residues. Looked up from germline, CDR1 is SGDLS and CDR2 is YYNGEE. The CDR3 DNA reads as TGTGCCAGCAGCGTAGAGGCAGGGGTTGGCTACACCTTC. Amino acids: CASSVEAGVGYTF.

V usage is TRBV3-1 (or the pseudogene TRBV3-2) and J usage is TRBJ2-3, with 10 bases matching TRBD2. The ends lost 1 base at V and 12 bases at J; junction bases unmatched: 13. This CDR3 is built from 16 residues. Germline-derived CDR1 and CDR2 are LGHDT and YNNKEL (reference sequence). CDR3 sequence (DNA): TGTGCCAGCAGCCAAGGGATTAGCGGGGGGCCCCTCCCCCAGTATTTT. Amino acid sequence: CASSQGISGGPLPQYF.

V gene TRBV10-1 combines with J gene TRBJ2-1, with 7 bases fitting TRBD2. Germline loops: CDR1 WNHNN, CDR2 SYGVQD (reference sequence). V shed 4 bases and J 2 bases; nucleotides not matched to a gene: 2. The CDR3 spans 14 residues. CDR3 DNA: TGCGCCAGCAGTGGGGACTACACCTACAATGAGCAGTTCTTC. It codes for CASSGDYTYNEQFF.

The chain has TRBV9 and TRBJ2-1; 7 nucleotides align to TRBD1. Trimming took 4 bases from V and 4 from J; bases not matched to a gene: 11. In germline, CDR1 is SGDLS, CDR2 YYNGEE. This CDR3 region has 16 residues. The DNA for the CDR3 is TGTGCCAGCAGCAGAGGGGAGACAGGGTTTTACAATGAGCAGTTCTTC. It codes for CASSRGETGFYNEQFF. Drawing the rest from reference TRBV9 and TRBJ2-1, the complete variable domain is DSGVTQTPKHLITATGQRVTLRCSPRSGDLSVYWYQQSLDQGLQFLIQYYNGEERAKGNILERFSAQQFPDLHSELNLSSLELGDSALYFCASSRGETGFYNEQFFGPGTRLTVL.

CDR3 loop: CASSPPGSYEQYF. CDR3 DNA: TGTGCCAGCAGCCCCCCTGGCTCCTACGAGCAGTACTTC. The rearrangement joins TRBV5-4 to TRBJ2-7; D is unresolved. CDR3 length equals 13 residues. Trimming cost V 4 bases and J 0 bases, with 8 bases left between them. CDR1 and CDR2 from the germline V gene are SGHNT and YYREEE (reference sequence).